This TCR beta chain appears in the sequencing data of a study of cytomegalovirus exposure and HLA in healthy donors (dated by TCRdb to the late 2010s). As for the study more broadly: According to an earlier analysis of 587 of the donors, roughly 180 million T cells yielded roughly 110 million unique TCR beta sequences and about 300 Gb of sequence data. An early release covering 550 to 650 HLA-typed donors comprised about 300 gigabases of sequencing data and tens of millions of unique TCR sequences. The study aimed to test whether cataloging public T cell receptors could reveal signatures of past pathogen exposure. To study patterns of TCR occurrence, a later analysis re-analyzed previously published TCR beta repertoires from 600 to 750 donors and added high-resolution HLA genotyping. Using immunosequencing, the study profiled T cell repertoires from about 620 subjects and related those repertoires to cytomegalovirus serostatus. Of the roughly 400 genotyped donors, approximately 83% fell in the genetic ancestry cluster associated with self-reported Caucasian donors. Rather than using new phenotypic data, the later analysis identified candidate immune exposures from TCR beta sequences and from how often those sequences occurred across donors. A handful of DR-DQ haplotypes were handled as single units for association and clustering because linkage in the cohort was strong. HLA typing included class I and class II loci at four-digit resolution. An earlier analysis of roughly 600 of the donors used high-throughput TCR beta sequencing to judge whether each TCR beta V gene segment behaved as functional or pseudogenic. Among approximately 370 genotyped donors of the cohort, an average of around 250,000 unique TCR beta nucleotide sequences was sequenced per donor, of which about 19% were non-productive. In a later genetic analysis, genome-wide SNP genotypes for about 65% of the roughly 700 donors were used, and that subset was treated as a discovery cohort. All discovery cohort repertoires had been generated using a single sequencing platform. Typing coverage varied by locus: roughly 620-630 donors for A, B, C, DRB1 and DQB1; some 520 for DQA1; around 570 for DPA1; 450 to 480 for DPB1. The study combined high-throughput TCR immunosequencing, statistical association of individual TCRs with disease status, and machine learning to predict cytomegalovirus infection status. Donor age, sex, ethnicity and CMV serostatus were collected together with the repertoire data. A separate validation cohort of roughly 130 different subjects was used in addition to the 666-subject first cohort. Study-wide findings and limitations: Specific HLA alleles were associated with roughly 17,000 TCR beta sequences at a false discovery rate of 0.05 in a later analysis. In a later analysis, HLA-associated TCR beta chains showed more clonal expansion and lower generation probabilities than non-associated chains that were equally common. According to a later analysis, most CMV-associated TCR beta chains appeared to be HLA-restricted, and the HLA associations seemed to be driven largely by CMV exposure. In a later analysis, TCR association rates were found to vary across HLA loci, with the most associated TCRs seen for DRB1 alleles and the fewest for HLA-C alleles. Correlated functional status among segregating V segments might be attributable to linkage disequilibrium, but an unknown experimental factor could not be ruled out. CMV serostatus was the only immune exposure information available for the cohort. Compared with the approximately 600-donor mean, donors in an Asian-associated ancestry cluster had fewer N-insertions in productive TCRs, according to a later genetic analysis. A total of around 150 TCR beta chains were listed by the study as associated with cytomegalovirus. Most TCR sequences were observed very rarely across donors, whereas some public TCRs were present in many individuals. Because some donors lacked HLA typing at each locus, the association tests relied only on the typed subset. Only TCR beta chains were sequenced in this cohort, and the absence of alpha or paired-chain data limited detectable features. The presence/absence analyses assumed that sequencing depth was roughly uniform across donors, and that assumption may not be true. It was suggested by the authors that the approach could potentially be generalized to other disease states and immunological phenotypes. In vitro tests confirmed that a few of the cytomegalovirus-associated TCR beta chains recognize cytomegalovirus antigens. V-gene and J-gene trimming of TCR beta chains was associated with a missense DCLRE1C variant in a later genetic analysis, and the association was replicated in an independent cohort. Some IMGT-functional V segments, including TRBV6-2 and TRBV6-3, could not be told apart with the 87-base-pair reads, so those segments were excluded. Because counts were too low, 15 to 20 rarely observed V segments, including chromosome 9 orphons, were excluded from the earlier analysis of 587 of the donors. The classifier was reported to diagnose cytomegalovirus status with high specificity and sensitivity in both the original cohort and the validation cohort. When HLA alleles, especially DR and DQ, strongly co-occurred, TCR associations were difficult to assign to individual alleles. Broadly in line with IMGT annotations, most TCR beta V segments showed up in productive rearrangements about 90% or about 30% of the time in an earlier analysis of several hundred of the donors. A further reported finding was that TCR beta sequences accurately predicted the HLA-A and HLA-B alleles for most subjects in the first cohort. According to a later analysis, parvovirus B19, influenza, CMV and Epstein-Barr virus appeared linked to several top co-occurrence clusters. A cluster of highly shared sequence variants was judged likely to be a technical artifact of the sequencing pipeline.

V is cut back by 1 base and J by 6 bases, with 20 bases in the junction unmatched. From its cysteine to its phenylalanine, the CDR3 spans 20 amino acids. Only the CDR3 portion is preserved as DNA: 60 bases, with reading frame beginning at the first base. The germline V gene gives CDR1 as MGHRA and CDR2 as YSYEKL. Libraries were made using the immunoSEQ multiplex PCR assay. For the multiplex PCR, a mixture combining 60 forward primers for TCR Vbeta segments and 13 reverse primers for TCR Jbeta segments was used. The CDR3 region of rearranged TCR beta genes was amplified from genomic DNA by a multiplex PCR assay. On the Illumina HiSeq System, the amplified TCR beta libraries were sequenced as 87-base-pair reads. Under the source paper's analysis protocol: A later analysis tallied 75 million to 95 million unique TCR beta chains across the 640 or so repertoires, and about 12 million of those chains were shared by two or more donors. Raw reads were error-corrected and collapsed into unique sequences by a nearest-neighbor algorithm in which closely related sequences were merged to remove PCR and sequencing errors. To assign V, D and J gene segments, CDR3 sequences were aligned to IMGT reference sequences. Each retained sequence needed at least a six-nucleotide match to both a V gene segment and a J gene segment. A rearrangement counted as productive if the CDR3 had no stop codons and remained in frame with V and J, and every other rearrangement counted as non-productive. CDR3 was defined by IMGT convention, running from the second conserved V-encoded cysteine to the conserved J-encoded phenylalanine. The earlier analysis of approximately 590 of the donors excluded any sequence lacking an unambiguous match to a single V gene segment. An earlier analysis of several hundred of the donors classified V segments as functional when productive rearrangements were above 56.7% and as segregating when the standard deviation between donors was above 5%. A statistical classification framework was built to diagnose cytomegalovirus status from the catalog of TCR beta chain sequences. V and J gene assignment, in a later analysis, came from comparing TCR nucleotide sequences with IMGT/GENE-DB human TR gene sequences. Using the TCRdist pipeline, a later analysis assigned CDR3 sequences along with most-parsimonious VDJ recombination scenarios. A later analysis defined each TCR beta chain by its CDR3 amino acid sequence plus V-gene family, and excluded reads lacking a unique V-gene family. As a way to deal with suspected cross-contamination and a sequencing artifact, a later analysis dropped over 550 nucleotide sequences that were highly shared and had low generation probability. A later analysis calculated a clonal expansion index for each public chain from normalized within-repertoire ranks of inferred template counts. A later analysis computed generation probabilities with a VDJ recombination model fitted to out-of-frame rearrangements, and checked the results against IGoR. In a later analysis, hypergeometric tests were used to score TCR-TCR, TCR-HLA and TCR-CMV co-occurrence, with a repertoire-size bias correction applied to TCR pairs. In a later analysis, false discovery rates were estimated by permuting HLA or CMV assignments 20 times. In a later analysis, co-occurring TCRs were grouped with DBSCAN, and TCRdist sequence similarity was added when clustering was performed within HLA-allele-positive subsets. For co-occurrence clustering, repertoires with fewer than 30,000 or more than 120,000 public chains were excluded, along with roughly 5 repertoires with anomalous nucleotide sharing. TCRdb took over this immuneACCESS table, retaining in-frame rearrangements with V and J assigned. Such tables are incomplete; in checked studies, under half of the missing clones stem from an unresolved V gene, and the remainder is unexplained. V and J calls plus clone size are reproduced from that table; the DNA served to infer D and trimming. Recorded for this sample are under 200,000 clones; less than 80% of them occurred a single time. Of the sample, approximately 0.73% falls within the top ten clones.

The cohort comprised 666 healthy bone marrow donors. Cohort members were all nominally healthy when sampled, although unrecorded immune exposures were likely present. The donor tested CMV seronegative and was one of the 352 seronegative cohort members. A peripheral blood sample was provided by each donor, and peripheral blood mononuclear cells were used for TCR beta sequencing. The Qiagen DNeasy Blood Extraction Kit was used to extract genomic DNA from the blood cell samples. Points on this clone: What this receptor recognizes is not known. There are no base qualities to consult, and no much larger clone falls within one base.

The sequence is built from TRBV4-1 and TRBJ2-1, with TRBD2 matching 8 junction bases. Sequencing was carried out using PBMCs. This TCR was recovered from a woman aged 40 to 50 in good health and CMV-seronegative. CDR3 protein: CASSQVVASGRANSGNEQFF. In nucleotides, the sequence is TGCGCCAGCAGCCAAGTGGTAGCTAGCGGGCGGGCAAACTCAGGCAATGAGCAGTTCTTC.